This TCR beta chain was obtained from a study of T cells in Graves' hyperthyroidism and ophthalmopathy. Study overall: Peripheral blood was collected at initial diagnosis, before any treatment.

Graves' hyperthyroidism showing no ophthalmopathy progression within 18 months was considered stable. Hyperthyroidism patients were newly diagnosed, had disease duration under 2 months, and were aged 18 to 65 years. 10 ml fresh peripheral blood yielded the PBMCs. The TCR beta CDR3 regions underwent amplification using RNA transcripts as the source. During a first-round RT-PCR of the TCR CDR3, the HTBI primer set was used. TCRdb ran MiXCR on the multiplex PCR reads and lists one entry per CDR3 protein. The sample includes 200,000 to 250,000 distinct CDR3 sequences, roughly a sixth of them seen just once. Trimming pared 5 bases from V and 0 bases from J, leaving 11 bases between. The CDR3 consists of 15 residues. The V gene's germline CDR1 is SEHNR and CDR2 FQNEAQ (reference sequence).

Input material: blood. This clonotype was obtained from a woman aged 45-65 years with Graves' hyperthyroidism. The rearrangement links TRBV7-9 to TRBJ2-1, with a weak D call TRBD1 (5 bases). In DNA, the CDR3 is TGTGCCAGCAGCGACCAGGGTAGCTCCTACAATGAGCAGTTCTTC. The encoded protein is CASSDQGSSYNEQFF.